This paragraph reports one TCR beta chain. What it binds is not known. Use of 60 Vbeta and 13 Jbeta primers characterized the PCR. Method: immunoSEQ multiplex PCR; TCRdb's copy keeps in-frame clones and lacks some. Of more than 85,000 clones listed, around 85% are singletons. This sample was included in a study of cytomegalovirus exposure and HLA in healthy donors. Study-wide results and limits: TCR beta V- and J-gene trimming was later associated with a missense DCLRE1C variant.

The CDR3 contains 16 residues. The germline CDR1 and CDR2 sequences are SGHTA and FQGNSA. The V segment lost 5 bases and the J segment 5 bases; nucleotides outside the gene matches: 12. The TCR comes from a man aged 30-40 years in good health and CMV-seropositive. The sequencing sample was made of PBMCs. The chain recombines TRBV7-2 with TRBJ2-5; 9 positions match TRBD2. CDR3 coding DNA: TGTGCCAGCAGCCTAAACGTCGCGGGGGGGCCGGAGACCCAGTACTTC. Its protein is CASSLNVAGGPETQYF.